This T cell receptor beta chain was captured by sequencing in a study of T cell responses to AZD1222 COVID-19 vaccine. The study's findings and limits: Nearly half of spike-specific TCRs reportedly target unmutated variant regions. It should be noted that donors were predominantly white British and more often female, and clonal diversity was possibly underestimated.

Turning to this clone: Its antigen is not identified.

Sequencing used immunoSEQ multiplex PCR; TCRdb keeps in-frame clones, though not all of them. Of some 30,000 clones detected, approximately 86% appear once; the ten largest clones hold 5.5% to 7.5%. The CDR3 is 18 amino acids. V shed 5 bases, J shed 3 bases, and the junction held 12 bases outside the gene matches. Germline V gene lookup returns CDR1 SEHNR and CDR2 FQNEAQ (reference sequence). Sequenced here: peripheral blood, sampled on day 0 of AZD1222 vaccination. The sequence derives from an adult in good health. J is TRBJ2-3 and V is TRBV7-9; TRBD2 aligns across 12 bases. The CDR3 DNA reads as TGTGCCAGCAGCAAACCTAGCGGGAGGGCCGTGGGGACAGATACGCAGTATTTT. Amino acid sequence: CASSKPSGRAVGTDTQYF.